These T cell receptor beta chains were read from a single sample in a study of blood T cells in healthy people across ages. Using its own MiXCR run on the 5' RACE reads, TCRdb lists one record per CDR3 protein. The table includes roughly 1.9 million distinct CDR3 sequences, about two fifths detected once. Specimen: blood. The receptors originated from a human donor in good health. The CDR3 runs from the conserved cysteine through the conserved F or W. The D gene is left open where the match is weak. Clone size is given for some rows only: seen once, a few or many times, or a class if the clone is expanded.

TRBD1 | NA | TRBJ2-2 | TRBV29-1 | TGCAGCATGGGACAGGGGGCTAACGGGGAGCTGTTTTTT | CSMGQGANGELFF
TRBD1 | NA | TRBJ1-2 | TRBV12-3/TRBV12-4 | TGTGCCAGCAGCCTCACAGGACAGGCGAATAACTATGGCTACACCTTC | CASSLTGQANNYGYTF
NA | few | TRBJ2-3 | TRBV7-2 | TGTGCCAGCAGCCTACCCCCGGAGGATACGCAGTATTTT | CASSLPPEDTQYF
TRBD1 | few | TRBJ2-1 | TRBV20-1 | TGCAGTGCTCGCCGACAGGGGGATGAGCAGTTCTTC | CSARRQGDEQFF
NA | few | TRBJ1-1 | TRBV5-1 | TGCGCCAGCAGCTTGGTAGGGACTAACACTAAAGCTTTCTTT | CASSLVGTNTKAFF
TRBD1 | NA | TRBJ1-2 | TRBV4-2 | TGTGCCGGCAGCCCCGGACAGGGACCGGACTATGGCTACACCTTC | CAGSPGQGPDYGYTF
TRBD1 | few | TRBJ1-6 | TRBV29-1 | TGCAGCGTGGGACAGGGGGCTAATTCACCCCTCCACTTT | CSVGQGANSPLHF
NA | NA | TRBJ1-4 | TRBV20-1 | TGCAGTGCTAGAGATGGTATTACGGAAAAACTGTTTTTT | CSARDGITEKLFF
TRBD1 | NA | TRBJ1-1 | TRBV13 | TGTGCCAGCAGCTCGAGACAGGGCTCCACTGAAGCTTTCTTT | CASSSRQGSTEAFF
NA | NA | TRBJ1-5 | TRBV7-9 | TGTGCCAGCAGCTTTGGGAGCTATAGCAATCAGCCCCAGCATTTT | CASSFGSYSNQPQHF
NA | NA | TRBJ1-2 | TRBV7-2 | TGTGCCAGCAGCTTCCAGGTTACCGAGGACTATGGCTACACCTTC | CASSFQVTEDYGYTF
TRBD1 | NA | TRBJ2-1 | TRBV7-6 | TGTGCCAGCAGCTTAGCGCGACAGGGGACCTACAATAAGCAGTTCTTC | CASSLARQGTYNKQFF
TRBD1 | once | TRBJ2-3 | TRBV6-2/TRBV6-3 | TGTGCCAGCAGTTCTTTCAGGGACAGTTCTACAGATACGCAGTATTTT | CASSSFRDSSTDTQYF
NA | once | TRBJ2-2 | TRBV7-9 | TGTGCCAGCAGCTTATTGCCAGCCACCGGGGAGCTGTTTTTT | CASSLLPATGELFF
TRBD2 | NA | TRBJ2-1 | TRBV12-3/TRBV12-4 | TGTGCCAGCAGTTTAGGGACTAGCTACGATGAGCAGTTCTTC | CASSLGTSYDEQFF
TRBD1 | NA | TRBJ2-7 | TRBV29-1 | TGCAGCGTTGTTATGAGTGGACAGGGGACTTCCTACGAGCAGTACTTC | CSVVMSGQGTSYEQYF
NA | NA | TRBJ1-2 | TRBV29-1 | TGCAGCGCCGAACGGGATGGCTACACCTTC | CSAERDGYTF
NA | NA | TRBJ1-4 | TRBV21-1 | TGTGCCGGCAGCATCTCCAGGGAAACTAATGAAAAACTGTTTTTT | CAGSISRETNEKLFF
NA | NA | TRBJ2-1 | TRBV6-1 | TGTGCCAGCAGTGTAGACAGCTACAGTGAGCAGTTCTTC | CASSVDSYSEQFF
NA | NA | TRBJ2-7 | TRBV28 | TGTGCCAGCAGTACCCAGGGTTCTCAGTACTTC | CASSTQGSQYF
NA | NA | TRBJ2-1 | TRBV9 | TGTGCCAGCAGCCCCCCGGCAGGGGAATCTTACAATGAGCAGTTCTTC | CASSPPAGESYNEQFF
NA | few | TRBJ1-2 | TRBV4-3 | TGCGCCAGCAGCCAAGTCCGCGACGGGTCCTATGGCTACACCTTC | CASSQVRDGSYGYTF
NA | NA | TRBJ2-3 | TRBV15 | TGTGCCACCAGCAGAGAGTACACAGATACGCAGTATTTT | CATSREYTDTQYF
NA | few | TRBJ1-2 | TRBV5-1 | TGCGCCAGCAGCCCCGAAGTCCGGGCTAACTATGGCTACACCTTC | CASSPEVRANYGYTF
NA | many | TRBJ2-3 | TRBV12-5 | TGTGCTAGTGGTTTGGTACCTGACGGCTCGATCACAGATACGCAGTATTTT | CASGLVPDGSITDTQYF
TRBD2 | NA | TRBJ2-7 | TRBV20-1 | TGCAGTGCTAGAGTGGGGGGGGGACTGTTTAGAGAGCAGTACTTC | CSARVGGGLFREQYF
NA | NA | TRBJ2-4 | TRBV3-1 | TGTGCCAGCAGCCAAGCTCTCTCGAACATTCAGTACTTC | CASSQALSNIQYF
NA | NA | TRBJ2-7 | TRBV4-3 | TGCGCCAGCAGCCAAGGGATCGCAGCCAAAGACGAGCAGTACTTC | CASSQGIAAKDEQYF
TRBD2 | NA | TRBJ2-3 | TRBV5-1 | TGCGCCAGCAGCCCACTAGGGGCCGGGAGGGCGCAGTATTTT | CASSPLGAGRAQYF
NA | few | TRBJ1-5 | TRBV28 | TGTGCCAGCAGTTTATTGTCCCGAAATCAGCCCCAGCATTTT | CASSLLSRNQPQHF
TRBD1 | few | TRBJ2-7 | TRBV20-1 | TGCAGTGCTAGAGGCCGGGACAGGGGCTACGAGCAGTACTTC | CSARGRDRGYEQYF
NA | NA | TRBJ1-4 | TRBV12-3/TRBV12-4 | TGTGCCAGCAGCGCGGACAGACCAAAACTGTTTTTT | CASSADRPKLFF
NA | NA | TRBJ1-2 | TRBV5-1 | TGCGCCAGCAGCTATCGACAGGACCGGGGCTACACCTTC | CASSYRQDRGYTF
NA | NA | TRBJ2-4 | TRBV11-3 | TGTGCCAGCAGCTTAGCCAGGGATGAACTAACGAGTTTTTCAGCCAAAAACATTCAGTACTTC | CASSLARDELTSFSAKNIQYF
NA | NA | TRBJ1-6 | TRBV7-9 | TGTGCCAGCAGCTTAGGGGGAACGACAGCTCTGATCCACTTT | CASSLGGTTALIHF
NA | NA | TRBJ1-2 | TRBV6-1 | TGTGCCTGCAGTGGCAGGGGAGGGTATGGCTACACCTTC | CACSGRGGYGYTF
TRBD1 | NA | TRBJ2-1 | TRBV4-3 | TGCGCCAGCAGCCAAGATCGGGACAGGGGTTGGCGTGAGCAGTTCTTC | CASSQDRDRGWREQFF
TRBD2 | NA | TRBJ2-4 | TRBV11-2 | TGTGCCAGCTCCCGGGGGCCTCTTGCGGGGGGGTTGGCCAAAAACATTCAGTACTTC | CASSRGPLAGGLAKNIQYF
NA | few | TRBJ1-1 | TRBV4-2 | TGTGCCAGCAGCCAGGGGGAGACTGAAGCTTTCTTT | CASSQGETEAFF
TRBD1 | NA | TRBJ2-5 | TRBV4-2 | TGTGCCAGCAGCCCCGCCGGACAGGCACAAGAGACCCAGTACTTC | CASSPAGQAQETQYF
TRBD1 | NA | TRBJ2-5 | TRBV11-3 | TGTGCCAGCAGCCCGTGGGAAGGACAGGGGACCCAAGAGACCCAGTACTTC | CASSPWEGQGTQETQYF
NA | NA | TRBJ1-2 | TRBV5-1 | TGCGCCAGCAGCTTCGCGCAGGGCTTGGCTAACTATGGCTACACCTTC | CASSFAQGLANYGYTF
NA | NA | TRBJ1-1 | TRBV2 | TGTGCCAGCAGTGGGGGCAGGTACACTGAAGCTTTCTTT | CASSGGRYTEAFF
NA | few | TRBJ2-3 | TRBV20-1 | TGCAGTGCGGAGGGCCTTGGAGATACGCAGTATTTT | CSAEGLGDTQYF
NA | many | TRBJ2-3 | TRBV7-2 | TGTGCCAGCAGCCCACGACCGACAGATACGCAGTATTTT | CASSPRPTDTQYF
TRBD1 | NA | TRBJ1-6 | TRBV27 | TGTGCCGGCAAGCAAACAGGGGTAAATTCACCCCTCCACTTT | CAGKQTGVNSPLHF
TRBD2 | NA | TRBJ2-3 | TRBV6-5 | TGTGCCAGCCACTCGTTGGGAGGGAGCACAGATACGCAGTATTTT | CASHSLGGSTDTQYF
TRBD2 | NA | TRBJ2-3 | TRBV28 | TGTGCCAGCAGTTCAGCGGGGGTGTCGGTGGATACGCAGTATTTT | CASSSAGVSVDTQYF
TRBD1 | NA | TRBJ2-4 | TRBV5-1 | TGCGCCAGCAGCTCGCGGGGTCCGACAGGGGGAGACATTCAGTACTTC | CASSSRGPTGGDIQYF
NA | NA | TRBJ2-1 | TRBV5-1 | TGCGCCAGCAGCTTGGGTGTAGAGAGACAGAACAATGAGCAGTTCTTC | CASSLGVERQNNEQFF
NA | NA | TRBJ1-2 | TRBV12-3/TRBV12-4 | TGTGCCAGCAGCATTACAGGGTTTAGTGGCTACACCTTC | CASSITGFSGYTF
NA | few | TRBJ1-1 | TRBV9 | TGTGCCAGCAGCGTAGGACCCGACAGGGAAGCTTTCTTT | CASSVGPDREAFF
TRBD2 | NA | TRBJ2-3 | TRBV4-3 | TGCGCCAGCAGCCAACAAGCGGGGGTCACAGATACGCAGTATTTT | CASSQQAGVTDTQYF
TRBD1 | NA | TRBJ1-2 | TRBV27 | TGTGCTAGCAGTTTATGGTCAGGGGGCGATGACTACACCTTC | CASSLWSGGDDYTF
NA | NA | TRBJ2-7 | TRBV7-9 | TGTGCCAGCAGCTTCGACGAAGACTACGAGCAGTACTTC | CASSFDEDYEQYF